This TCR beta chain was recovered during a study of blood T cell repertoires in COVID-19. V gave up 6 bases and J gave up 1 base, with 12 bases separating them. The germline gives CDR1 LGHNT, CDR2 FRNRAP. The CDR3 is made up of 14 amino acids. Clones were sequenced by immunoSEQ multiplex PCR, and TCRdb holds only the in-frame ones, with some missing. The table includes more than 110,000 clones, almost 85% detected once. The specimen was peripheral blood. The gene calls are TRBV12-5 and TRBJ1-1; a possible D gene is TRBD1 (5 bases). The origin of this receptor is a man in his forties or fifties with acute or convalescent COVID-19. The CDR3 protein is CASGQGRSNTEAFF. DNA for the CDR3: TGTGCTAGTGGGCAGGGTAGGTCGAACACTGAAGCTTTCTTT.